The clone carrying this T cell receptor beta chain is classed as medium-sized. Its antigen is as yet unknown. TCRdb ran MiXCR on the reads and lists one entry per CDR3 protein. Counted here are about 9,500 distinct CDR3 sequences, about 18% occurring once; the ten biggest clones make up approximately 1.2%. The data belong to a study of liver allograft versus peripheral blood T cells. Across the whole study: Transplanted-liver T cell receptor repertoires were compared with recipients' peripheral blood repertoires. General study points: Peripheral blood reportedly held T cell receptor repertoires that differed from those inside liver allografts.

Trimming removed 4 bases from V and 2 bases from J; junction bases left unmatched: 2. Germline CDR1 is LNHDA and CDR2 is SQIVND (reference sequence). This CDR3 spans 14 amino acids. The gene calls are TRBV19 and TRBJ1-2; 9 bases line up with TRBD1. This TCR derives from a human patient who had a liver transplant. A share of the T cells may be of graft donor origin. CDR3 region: CASSRDRVNYGYTF. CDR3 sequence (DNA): TGTGCCAGTAGTAGGGACAGGGTCAACTATGGCTACACCTTC.